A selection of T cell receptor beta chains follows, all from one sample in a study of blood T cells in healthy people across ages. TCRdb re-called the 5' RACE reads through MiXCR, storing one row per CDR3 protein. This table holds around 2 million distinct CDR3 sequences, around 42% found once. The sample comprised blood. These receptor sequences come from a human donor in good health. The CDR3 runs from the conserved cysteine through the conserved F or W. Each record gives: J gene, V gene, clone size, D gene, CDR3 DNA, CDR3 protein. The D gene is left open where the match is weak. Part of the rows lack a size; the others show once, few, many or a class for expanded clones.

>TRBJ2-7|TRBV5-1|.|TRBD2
TGCGCCATTCCAGCGGGGGTAGCCTACGAGCAGTACTTC
CAIPAGVAYEQYF
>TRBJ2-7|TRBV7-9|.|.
TGTGCCAGCAGCTTCGGTGGGGGGGCCGCCTACGAGCAGTACTTC
CASSFGGGAAYEQYF
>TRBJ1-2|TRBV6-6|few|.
TGTGCCAGCAGTTACTCGAGCGTGCAGGGGATATATGGCTACACCTTC
CASSYSSVQGIYGYTF
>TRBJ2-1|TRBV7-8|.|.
TGTGCCAGCAGCTTACGGGATTCTATCCTACAAGGGGAGCAGTTCTTC
CASSLRDSILQGEQFF
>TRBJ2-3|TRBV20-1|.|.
TGCAGTGGTTTGGGGGGAGATACGCAGTATTTT
CSGLGGDTQYF
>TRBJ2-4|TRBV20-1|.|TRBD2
TGCAGTGCTAAGCGGGGGAATTCCTACAATGAACAGTACTTC
CSAKRGNSYNEQYF
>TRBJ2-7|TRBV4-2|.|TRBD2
TGTGCCAGCAGCCAGGAAATAGCGGGGGGGAGCGCATACGAGCAGTACTTC
CASSQEIAGGSAYEQYF
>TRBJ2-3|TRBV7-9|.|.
TGTGCCAGCAGCTCCCCCCGCGGACCGGATACGCAGTATTTT
CASSSPRGPDTQYF
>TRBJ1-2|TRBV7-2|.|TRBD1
TGTGCCAGCAGCTTACAATCAGGGGGCGCGAGGGGCTACACCTTC
CASSLQSGGARGYTF
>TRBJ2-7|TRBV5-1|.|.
TGCGCCAGCAGCTTCTCTCCCACAGCCGAGCAGTACTTC
CASSFSPTAEQYF
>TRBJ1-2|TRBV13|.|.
TGTGCCAGCAGCTTAGGTTTGGCGGGGACCTATGGCTACACCTTC
CASSLGLAGTYGYTF
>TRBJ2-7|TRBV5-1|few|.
TGCGCCAGCAGCAATCCGGACTCTAACGAGCAGTACTTC
CASSNPDSNEQYF
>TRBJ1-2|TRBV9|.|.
TGTGCCAGCAGCGTAGACGGTAGGGGAGGGACGGCCTATGGCTACACCTTC
CASSVDGRGGTAYGYTF
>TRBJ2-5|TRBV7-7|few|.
TGTGCCAGCAGCTTGGGACTCCCACTCGCCGGGGAGACCCAGTACTTC
CASSLGLPLAGETQYF
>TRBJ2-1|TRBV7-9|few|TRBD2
TGTGCCAGCAGCTTAGAAGGTGGGCTAGCGGGGGACAATGAGCAGTTCTTC
CASSLEGGLAGDNEQFF
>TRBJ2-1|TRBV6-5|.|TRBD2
TGTGCCAGCAGACTAGCGGGGGGGTCGGATGAGCAGTTCTTC
CASRLAGGSDEQFF
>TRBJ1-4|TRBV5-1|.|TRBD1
TGCGCCAGCAGACGGGACAGGGATGAAAAACTGTTTTTT
CASRRDRDEKLFF